Listed here is a single TCR beta chain. The data were taken from a study of chemoradiotherapy in HPV16-positive cancers. TCRdb keeps only in-frame clones here, not all; method: immunoSEQ multiplex PCR. The sample lists roughly 16,000 clones, 75% to 80% occurring once. V was clipped by 0 bases and J by 0 bases, with 15 bases between them. The germline gives CDR1 MNHNS, CDR2 SASEGT. This CDR3 contains 17 residues. The source of this sequence is a human donor with HPV-associated anogenital cancer. Collection of the sample occurred from a patient who underwent chemoradiotherapy. The chain is built from TRBV6-1 and TRBJ2-7; D tentatively fits TRBD1 or TRBD2 (5 bases each). The CDR3 sequence: CASSEAGVWGYSYEQYF. The CDR3 DNA is TGTGCCAGCAGTGAAGCGGGGGTTTGGGGTTACTCCTACGAGCAGTACTTC.